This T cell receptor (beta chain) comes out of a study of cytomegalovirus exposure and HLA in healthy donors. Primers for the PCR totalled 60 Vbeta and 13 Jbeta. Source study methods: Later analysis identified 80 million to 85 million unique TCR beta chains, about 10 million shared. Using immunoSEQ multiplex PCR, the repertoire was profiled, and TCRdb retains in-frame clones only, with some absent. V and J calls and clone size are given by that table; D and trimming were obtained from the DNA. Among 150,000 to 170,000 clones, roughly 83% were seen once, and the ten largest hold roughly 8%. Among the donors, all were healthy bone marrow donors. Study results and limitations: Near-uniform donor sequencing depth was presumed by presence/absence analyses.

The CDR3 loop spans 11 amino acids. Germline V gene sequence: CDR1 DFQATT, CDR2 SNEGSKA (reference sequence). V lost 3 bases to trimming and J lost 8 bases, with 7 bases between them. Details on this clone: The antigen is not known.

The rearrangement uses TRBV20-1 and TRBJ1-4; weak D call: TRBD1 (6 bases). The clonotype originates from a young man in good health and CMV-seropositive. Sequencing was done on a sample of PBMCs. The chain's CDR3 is CSASGQEKLFF. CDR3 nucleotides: TGCAGTGCTAGCGGACAGGAAAAACTGTTTTTT.